This TCR beta chain appears in the sequencing data of a study of blood T cell repertoires in COVID-19. Across the study: COVID-19 samples from acute and convalescent phases originated in the United States, Italy and Spain. PBMCs, B-cell-depleted T cells, or T cells were the source of the cDNA or gDNA that made up the material.

TCRdb keeps only in-frame clones here, not all; method: immunoSEQ multiplex PCR. There are 35,000 to 45,000 clones in the sample; 87% occur only once, and 20% to 25% lies in the top ten. The CDR3 contains 13 residues. V was cut by 6 bases and J by 1 base, with 4 bases left in between. Germline assignment: CDR1 SNHLY and CDR2 FYNNEI. This receptor was obtained from a man aged 55 to 70 with acute or convalescent COVID-19. Sequenced input: peripheral blood. The chain uses TRBV2 and TRBJ1-6; no clear D. Written as DNA, the CDR3 is TGTGCCAGCAGACAGTCCTATAATTCACCCCTCCACTTT. It yields the protein CASRQSYNSPLHF.